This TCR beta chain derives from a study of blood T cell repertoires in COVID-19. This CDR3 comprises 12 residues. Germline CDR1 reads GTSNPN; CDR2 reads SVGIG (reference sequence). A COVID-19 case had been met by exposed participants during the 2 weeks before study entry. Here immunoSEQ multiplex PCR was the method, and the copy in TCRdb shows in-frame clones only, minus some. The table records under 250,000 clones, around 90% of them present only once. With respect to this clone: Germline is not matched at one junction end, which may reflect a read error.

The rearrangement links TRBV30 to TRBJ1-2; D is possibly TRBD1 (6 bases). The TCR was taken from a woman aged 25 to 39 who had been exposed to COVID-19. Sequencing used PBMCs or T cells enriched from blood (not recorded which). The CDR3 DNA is TGTGCCTGGAGAGGGGGTTTGGAGGTTATGGACTTC. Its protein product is CAWRGGLEVMDF.